This T cell receptor (beta chain) stems from a study of cytomegalovirus exposure and HLA in healthy donors. Per the germline V gene, CDR1 is SEHNR and CDR2 is FQNEAQ (reference sequence). This CDR3 has 15 amino acids. V was pared by 5 bases and J by 2 bases, with 6 bases of the junction left unmatched. It was with 60 Vbeta and 13 Jbeta primers that the PCR ran. The table came from immunoSEQ multiplex PCR; TCRdb's copy has only in-frame clones and leaves some out. There are 80,000 to 95,000 clones in the sample, with approximately 1.1% held by the top ten. On this clone: The antigen remains undetermined.

Donors consisted of healthy bone marrow donors. Findings and limits, study-wide: Earlier analysis looked at TCR beta V segments, and most were productive about 87% or about 30% of the time. Rare TCR sequences predominated, though certain public TCRs were found in many donors.

The sequence derives from a woman younger than 45 in good health and CMV-seronegative. This chain links TRBV7-9 with TRBJ2-5, with 9 bases matching TRBD1. The specimen was PBMCs. The CDR3 region has the DNA TGTGCCAGCAGCGCTAGGGACAGGGCGCAAGAGACCCAGTACTTC. It encodes CASSARDRAQETQYF.